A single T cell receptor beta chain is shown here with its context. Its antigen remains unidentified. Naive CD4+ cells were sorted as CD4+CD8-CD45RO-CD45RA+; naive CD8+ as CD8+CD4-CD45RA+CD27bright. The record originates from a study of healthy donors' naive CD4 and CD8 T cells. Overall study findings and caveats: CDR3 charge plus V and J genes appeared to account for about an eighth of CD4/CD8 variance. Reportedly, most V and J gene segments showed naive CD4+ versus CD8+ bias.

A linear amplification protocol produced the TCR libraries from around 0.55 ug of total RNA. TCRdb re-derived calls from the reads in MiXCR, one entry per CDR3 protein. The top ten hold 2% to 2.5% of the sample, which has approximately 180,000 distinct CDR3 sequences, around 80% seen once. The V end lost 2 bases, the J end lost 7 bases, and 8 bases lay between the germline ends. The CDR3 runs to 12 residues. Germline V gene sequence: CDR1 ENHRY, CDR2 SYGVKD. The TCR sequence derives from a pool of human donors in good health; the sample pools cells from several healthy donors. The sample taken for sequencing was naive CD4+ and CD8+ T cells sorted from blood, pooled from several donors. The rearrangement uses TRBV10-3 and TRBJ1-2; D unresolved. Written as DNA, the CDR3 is TGTGCCATCAGTGAGGGCGGGCTTGGCTACACCTTC. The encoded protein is CAISEGGLGYTF.